Presented here are 24 T cell receptor beta chains from one specimen sequenced in a study of CD8 T cells in ankylosing spondylitis. Study results and caveats: Typical of ankylosing spondylitis blood, it appeared, was a TCR beta motif of eight highly homologous variants.

Which antigens these TCRs recognize remains unknown. Using its own MiXCR run on the 5' RACE reads, TCRdb lists one record per CDR3 protein. The table includes over 400,000 distinct CDR3 sequences, roughly 25% detected once. Material for sequencing was blood, either unsorted or a sorted T cell fraction (not recorded which). These receptors were taken from a male donor with ankylosing spondylitis.

CDR3 region: CASSHPREKRNTQYF. DNA for the CDR3: TGCGCCAGCAGCCACCCCCGGGAGAAAAGGAATACGCAGTATTTT. The rearrangement uses TRBV4-1 and TRBJ2-3; D possibly corresponds to TRBD2 (6 bases). There are 15 residues in the CDR3. With 3 bases removed from V and 7 bases from J, the gap between germline ends came to 17 bases. The germline V gene has CDR1 MGHRA and CDR2 YSYEKL.

This clonotype has ten or more counts. J is TRBJ1-5 and V is TRBV14, with D unresolved. This CDR3 spans 13 amino acids. Trimming removed 0 bases from V and 6 bases from J, with 6 bases in between. The germline V gene encodes CDR1 SGHDN and CDR2 FVKESK. The CDR3 DNA sequence: TGTGCCAGCAGCCAAGACATTGGTCAGCCCCAGCATTTT. It codes for CASSQDIGQPQHF. The complete variable domain, with remaining parts taken from reference TRBV14 and TRBJ1-5, reads EAGVTQFPSHSVIEKGQTVTLRCDPISGHDNLYWYRRVMGKEIKFLLHFVKESKQDESGMPNNRFLAERTGGTYSTLKVQPAELEDSGVYFCASSQDIGQPQHFGDGTRLSIL.

This clonotype was counted between two and nine times. V is TRBV12-3 or TRBV12-4 and J is TRBJ2-1; D possibly corresponds to TRBD1 (7 bases). The CDR3 sequence is 17 residues long. The V end was cut by 4 bases, the J end by 4 bases, with 20 bases between. CDR3 residues: CASSSRAGRDRYNEQFF. CDR3 nucleotides: TGTGCCAGCAGTTCAAGGGCGGGAAGGGACAGATACAATGAGCAGTTCTTC.

V usage is TRBV7-9 and J usage is TRBJ2-1; TRBD2 matches at 8 bases. V dropped 3 bases and J dropped 7; count of bases not matched to a gene: 5. The germline V gene has CDR1 SEHNR and CDR2 FQNEAQ (reference sequence). The CDR3 length is 14 residues. The CDR3 sequence: CASSFAGGGNEQFF. In DNA, the CDR3 is TGTGCCAGCAGCTTCGCCGGGGGGGGGAATGAGCAGTTCTTC.

This clonotype has a handful of counts. V is TRBV24-1 and J is TRBJ2-1; TRBD2 aligns across 9 bases. Germline trimming cut 1 base from V and 3 bases from J; bases unmatched to any gene: 0. The CDR3 is 15 residues long. Germline CDR1 is KGHDR and CDR2 is SFDVKD. The chain's CDR3 is CATSDFSGSYNEQFF. CDR3 DNA sequence: TGTGCCACCAGTGATTTTAGCGGGAGCTACAATGAGCAGTTCTTC.

This chain joins TRBV10-3 and TRBJ1-2; no clear D. Germline CDR1 reads ENHRY; CDR2 reads SYGVKD. The CDR3 runs to 13 residues. V was cut by 5 bases and J by 0 bases, with 7 bases left in between. The CDR3 reads CAISTIANYGYTF. The CDR3 DNA follows: TGTGCCATCAGTACAATCGCTAACTATGGCTACACCTTC.

This clonotype has a handful of counts. The genes are TRBV3-1 and TRBJ2-5; D uncertain. Trimming cost V 0 bases and J 5 bases, with 10 bases left between them. The germline V gene has CDR1 LGHDT and CDR2 YNNKEL (reference sequence). The CDR3 totals 14 residues. CDR3 nucleotide sequence: TGTGCCAGCAGCCAAGATTTGCTGAAGGAGACCCAGTACTTC. Translated: CASSQDLLKETQYF.

The V call is TRBV20-1, the J call TRBJ2-3, with TRBD2 identical over 7 bases. Germline V lookup: CDR1 DFQATT, CDR2 SNEGSKA (reference sequence). This CDR3 contains 15 residues. V was clipped by 3 bases and J by 4 bases; unmatched bases: 10. CDR3 loop: CSASITSVSADTQYF. In DNA form, the CDR3 reads TGCAGTGCTAGTATTACTAGCGTAAGCGCAGATACGCAGTATTTT.

There are many counts of this clonotype. At one boundary the junction diverges from the germline segment, which might be a read error. The V gene is TRBV5-1, the J gene TRBJ2-1; maybe TRBD2 (6 bases). The CDR3 loop spans 11 amino acids. CDR1 and CDR2 from the germline V gene are SGHRS and YFSETQ. Here the CDR3 reads CASSSGTEKFF. DNA of the CDR3: TGCGCCAGCAGCTCCGGGACTGAGAAGTTCTTC.

The gene calls are TRBV5-1 and TRBJ2-2, with D possibly being TRBD1 (5 bases). Trimming pared 4 bases from V and 6 bases from J, leaving 10 bases between. The CDR3 is 13 amino acids. The germline V gene has CDR1 SGHRS and CDR2 YFSETQ. CDR3 protein: CASSPDMAGELFF. CDR3 DNA: TGCGCCAGCAGCCCGGACATGGCCGGGGAGCTGTTTTTT.

This clonotype was seen a few times. The genes are TRBV12-3 or TRBV12-4 and TRBJ2-3, with 12 positions matching TRBD2. The junction had 1 base not matched to a gene; V was cut back by 2 bases and J by 4 bases. The CDR3 covers 15 residues. The CDR3 DNA follows: TGTGCCAGCAGTTTATGGACTAGCGGGGCAGATACGCAGTATTTT. Amino acid sequence: CASSLWTSGADTQYF.

The chain uses TRBV14 and TRBJ2-5; D is unclear. This CDR3 spans 17 amino acids. The germline gives CDR1 SGHDN, CDR2 FVKESK. Trimming left V 1 base short and J 5 bases short, with 20 bases between. The CDR3 loop reads CASSQGDGITWLETQYF. CDR3 coding DNA: TGTGCCAGCAGCCAAGGAGATGGGATCACCTGGCTTGAGACCCAGTACTTC. Together with reference TRBV14 and TRBJ2-5, the CDR3 gives the full variable domain: EAGVTQFPSHSVIEKGQTVTLRCDPISGHDNLYWYRRVMGKEIKFLLHFVKESKQDESGMPNNRFLAERTGGTYSTLKVQPAELEDSGVYFCASSQGDGITWLETQYFGPGTRLLVL.

This clonotype has only a few counts. The V gene is TRBV24-1, the J gene TRBJ2-1, with D possibly being TRBD1 (7 bases). In germline, CDR1 is KGHDR, CDR2 SFDVKD. The CDR3 loop spans 14 amino acids. V lost 7 bases to trimming and J lost 4 bases, with 13 bases between them. The CDR3 coding sequence is TGTGCCACCAGCGCGGGGACAGAATACAATGAGCAGTTCTTC. This encodes CATSAGTEYNEQFF.

This chain uses TRBV5-1 with TRBJ2-3, with no clear D. Germline CDR1 is SGHRS and CDR2 is YFSETQ. Trimming removed 2 bases from V and 4 bases from J, with 11 bases in between. CDR3 length: 14 amino acids. CDR3 loop: CASSLQNSADTQYF. Here the CDR3 DNA reads TGCGCCAGCAGCTTACAGAACTCGGCAGATACGCAGTATTTT.

The chain carries TRBV20-1 and TRBJ1-6; TRBD1 matches 7 bases. CDR1 DFQATT and CDR2 SNEGSKA come from the germline V gene (reference sequence). V shed 2 bases and J 3 bases; nucleotides not matched to a gene: 1. The CDR3 consists of 14 residues. The CDR3 sequence is CSARPGGYNSPLHF. The CDR3 coding sequence is TGCAGTGCTAGACCAGGGGGCTATAATTCACCCCTCCACTTT.

The table lists this clonotype with a few counts. V usage is TRBV7-8 and J usage is TRBJ2-7; 8 bases are a match to TRBD1. From germline, CDR1 is SGHVS and CDR2 FQNEAQ. The trim removed 5 bases at V and 7 bases at J, leaving 10 bases unmatched. This CDR3 contains 14 residues. The CDR3 is CASSRGIRGLEQYV. CDR3 sequence (DNA): TGTGCCAGCAGCCGCGGCATCAGGGGGCTGGAGCAGTACGTC.

This clonotype has more than one count but fewer than ten. The V and J genes are TRBV12-3 or TRBV12-4 and TRBJ2-6; 9 nucleotides line up with TRBD1. After removal of 6 bases from V and 2 bases from J, the junction contained 5 bases not matched to a gene. The CDR3 has 16 residues. CDR3 sequence reads: CASSPQGATGANVLTF. CDR3 bases: TGTGCCAGCAGCCCACAGGGGGCGACTGGGGCCAACGTCCTGACTTTC.

This clonotype was counted only a few times. This chain uses TRBV3-1 with TRBJ2-2; 7 positions match TRBD2. After removal of 2 bases from V and 8 bases from J, the junction contained 8 bases not matched to a gene. The CDR3 length is 15 residues. Germline V gene data show CDR1 as LGHDT and CDR2 as YNNKEL (reference sequence). In DNA, the CDR3 is TGTGCCAGCAGCCAATCTGCGGGAGTAGGAGGGGAGCTGTTTTTT. Residues: CASSQSAGVGGELFF.

The chain uses TRBV24-1 and TRBJ2-1; 10 bases line up with TRBD1. J gave up 7 bases and V 4 bases, and 6 bases lay outside the gene matches. Germline CDR1 reads KGHDR; CDR2 reads SFDVKD. CDR3 length: 15 residues. In DNA form, the CDR3 reads TGTGCCACCAGTGACGGACAGGGGGTAGGAAATGAGCAGTTCTTC. Its translation: CATSDGQGVGNEQFF.

This chain uses TRBV27 with TRBJ2-6; D remains unclear. The V gene lost 5 bases and the J gene lost 0 bases, with 8 bases spanning the gap. Germline values: CDR1 MNHEY, CDR2 SMNVEV (reference sequence). The CDR3 consists of 15 residues. The DNA of the CDR3 is TGTGCCAGCAGTATCGACAACTCTGGGGCCAACGTCCTGACTTTC. Amino acid sequence: CASSIDNSGANVLTF.

The rearrangement links TRBV24-1 to TRBJ1-1; 10 bases line up with TRBD1. The CDR3 is 15 residues long. After removal of 6 bases from V and 3 bases from J, the junction contained 6 bases not matched to a gene. Germline assignment: CDR1 KGHDR and CDR2 SFDVKD. The chain's CDR3 is CATSPDGTGDTEAFF. The CDR3 DNA reads TGTGCCACCAGTCCCGACGGGACAGGGGACACTGAAGCTTTCTTT.

CDR3 DNA: TGCGCCAGCAGCCGATTAGGGGCCTCTGGGGCCAACGTCCTGACTTTC. Amino acids: CASSRLGASGANVLTF. J is TRBJ2-6 and V is TRBV4-1, with a possible D match to TRBD1 (5 bases). Germline values: CDR1 MGHRA, CDR2 YSYEKL. This CDR3 region has 16 residues. Trimming left V 4 bases short and J 0 bases short, with 10 bases between.

V and J are TRBV7-9 and TRBJ1-5; 7 bases map to TRBD1. The CDR3 sequence is 16 residues long. Per the germline V gene, CDR1 is SEHNR and CDR2 is FQNEAQ (reference sequence). Germline trimming cut 5 bases from V and 2 bases from J; bases unmatched to any gene: 9. The CDR3 is CASSRGQLDGNQPQHF. The CDR3 DNA sequence: TGTGCCAGCAGCCGGGGACAGCTAGATGGCAATCAGCCCCAGCATTTT. The full variable domain, rest sourced from reference TRBV7-9 and TRBJ1-5, is DTGVSQNPRHKITKRGQNVTFRCDPISEHNRLYWYRQTLGQGPEFLTYFQNEAQLEKSRLLSDRFSAERPKGSFSTLEIQRTEQGDSAMYLCASSRGQLDGNQPQHFGDGTRLSIL.

This sequence joins TRBV11-2 and TRBJ2-1; weak D call: TRBD2 (5 bases). Germline lookup yields CDR1 SGHAT and CDR2 FQNNGV. There are 15 residues in the CDR3. V was pared by 3 bases and J by 6 bases, with 15 bases between. CDR3: CASSFGFRLSNEQFF. The CDR3 DNA follows: TGTGCCAGCAGCTTCGGCTTTCGACTATCCAATGAGCAGTTCTTC.